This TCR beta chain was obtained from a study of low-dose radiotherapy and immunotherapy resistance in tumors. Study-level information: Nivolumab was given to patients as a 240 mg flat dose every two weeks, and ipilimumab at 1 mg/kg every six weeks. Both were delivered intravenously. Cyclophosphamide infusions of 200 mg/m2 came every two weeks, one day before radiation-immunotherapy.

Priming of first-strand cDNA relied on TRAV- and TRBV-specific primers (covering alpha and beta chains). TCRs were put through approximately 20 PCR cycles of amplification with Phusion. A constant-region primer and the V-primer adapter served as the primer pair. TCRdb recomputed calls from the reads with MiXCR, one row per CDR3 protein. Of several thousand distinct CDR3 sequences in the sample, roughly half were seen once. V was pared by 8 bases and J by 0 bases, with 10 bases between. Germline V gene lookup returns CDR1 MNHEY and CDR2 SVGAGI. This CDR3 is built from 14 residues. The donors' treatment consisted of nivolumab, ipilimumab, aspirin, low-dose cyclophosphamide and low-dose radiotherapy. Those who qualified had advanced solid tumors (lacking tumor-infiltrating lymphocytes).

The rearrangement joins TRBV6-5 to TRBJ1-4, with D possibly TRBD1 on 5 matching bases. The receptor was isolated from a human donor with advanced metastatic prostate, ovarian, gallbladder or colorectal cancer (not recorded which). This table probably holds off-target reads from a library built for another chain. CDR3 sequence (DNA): TGTGCCAGCGCTAGGGGAACAACTAATGAAAAACTGTTTTTT. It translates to CASARGTTNEKLFF.